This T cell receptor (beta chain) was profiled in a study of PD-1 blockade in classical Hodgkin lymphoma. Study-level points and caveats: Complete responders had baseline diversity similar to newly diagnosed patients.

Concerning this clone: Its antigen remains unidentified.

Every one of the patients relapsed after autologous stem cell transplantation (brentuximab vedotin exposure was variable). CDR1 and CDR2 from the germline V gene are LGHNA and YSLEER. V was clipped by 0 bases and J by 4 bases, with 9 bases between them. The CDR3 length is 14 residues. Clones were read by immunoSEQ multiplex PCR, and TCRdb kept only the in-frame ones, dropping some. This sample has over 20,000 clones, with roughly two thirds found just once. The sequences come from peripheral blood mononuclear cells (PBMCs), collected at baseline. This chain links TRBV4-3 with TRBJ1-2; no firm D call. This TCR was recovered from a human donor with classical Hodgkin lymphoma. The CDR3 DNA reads TGCGCCAGCAGCCAAGACCCAAGGTCCTATGGCTACACCTTC. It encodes CASSQDPRSYGYTF.